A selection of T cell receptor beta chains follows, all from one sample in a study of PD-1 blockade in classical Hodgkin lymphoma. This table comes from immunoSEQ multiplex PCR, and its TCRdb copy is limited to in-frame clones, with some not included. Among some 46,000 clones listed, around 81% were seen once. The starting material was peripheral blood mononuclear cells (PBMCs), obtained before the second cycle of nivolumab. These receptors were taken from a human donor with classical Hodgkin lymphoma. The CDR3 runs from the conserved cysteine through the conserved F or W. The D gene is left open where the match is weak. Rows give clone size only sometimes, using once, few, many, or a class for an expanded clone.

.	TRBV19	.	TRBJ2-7	TGTGCCAGTACCAACAGGGAATACGAGCAGTACTTC	CASTNREYEQYF
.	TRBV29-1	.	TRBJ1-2	TGCAGCGTTGCACCCGACGGTGCCTATGGCTACACCTTC	CSVAPDGAYGYTF
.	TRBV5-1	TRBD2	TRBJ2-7	TGCGCCAGCAGCTTGTCAATAGCGGGGGACTACGAGCAGTACTTC	CASSLSIAGDYEQYF
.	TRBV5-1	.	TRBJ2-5	TGCGCCAGCAGTCTAGGGACGCAAGAGACCCAGTACTTC	CASSLGTQETQYF
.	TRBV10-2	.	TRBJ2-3	TGCGCCGCCGTGGAGACAGGAGCCACAGATACGCAGTATTTT	CAAVETGATDTQYF
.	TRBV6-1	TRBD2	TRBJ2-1	TGTGCCAGCAGTGAAATCCATGGCGGTAGCGGGACCTACAATGAGCAGTTCTTC	CASSEIHGGSGTYNEQFF
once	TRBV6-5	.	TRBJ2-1	TGTGCCAGCAGTTTATCGCGGGACACCTACAATGAGCAGTTCTTC	CASSLSRDTYNEQFF
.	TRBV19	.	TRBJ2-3	TGTGCCAGTAGTATGGAAGGCGGCACTTCGGATTTT	CASSMEGGTSDF
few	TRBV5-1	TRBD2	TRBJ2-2	TGCGCCAGCAGACTAGCGGGGAGCACCGGGGAGCTGTTTTTT	CASRLAGSTGELFF
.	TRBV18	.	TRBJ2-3	TGTGCCAGCTCACCACCGACCGATACGCAGTATTTT	CASSPPTDTQYF
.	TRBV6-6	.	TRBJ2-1	TGTGCCAGCAGCGGTGGGGTCCCCCCCGAGCAGTTCTTC	CASSGGVPPEQFF
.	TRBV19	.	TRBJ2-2	TGTGCCAGTAGTATATATCGATCGAACACCGGGGAGCTGTTTTTT	CASSIYRSNTGELFF
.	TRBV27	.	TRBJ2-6	TGTGCCAGCAGTCCGCGGGACAGCCTTTCTGGGGCCAACGTCCTGACTTTC	CASSPRDSLSGANVLTF
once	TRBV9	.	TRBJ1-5	TGTGCCAGCAGCCCGGATTGGGGGGCCCAGCCCCAGCATTTT	CASSPDWGAQPQHF
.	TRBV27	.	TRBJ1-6	TGTGCCAGCCTTAGGTCGGCAGCAGACCTCTATAATTCACCCCTCCACTTT	CASLRSAADLYNSPLHF
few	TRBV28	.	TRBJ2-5	TGTGCCAGCAGTTGGAGTATGAATGGAGCAGAGACCCAGTACTTC	CASSWSMNGAETQYF
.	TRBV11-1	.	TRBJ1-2	TGTGCCAGCAGCACTTTATCACAGGGTATTGGAGGCTACACCTTC	CASSTLSQGIGGYTF
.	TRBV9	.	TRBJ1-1	TGTGCCAGCAGCCTCCTCGGGGGGGGGCTGGGTTTGGGCACTGAAGCTTTCTTT	CASSLLGGGLGLGTEAFF
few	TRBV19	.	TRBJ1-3	TGTGCCAGTAATCGCAGGGGATCTGGAAACACCATATATTTT	CASNRRGSGNTIYF
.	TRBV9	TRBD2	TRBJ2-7	TGTGCCAGCAGCGTAGGGAGCGGGAGCTGGTACGAGCAGTACTTC	CASSVGSGSWYEQYF
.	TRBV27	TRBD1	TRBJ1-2	TGTGCCAGCAGACCGACAGGGAGGGGGGGTGCTGATGGCTACACCTTC	CASRPTGRGGADGYTF
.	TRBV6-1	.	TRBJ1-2	TGTGCCAGCAGTGAAGCGACTTTCGGCTACACCTTC	CASSEATFGYTF
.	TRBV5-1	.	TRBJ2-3	TGCGCCAGCAGCTCACTGACAGTCTCACTCACAGATACGCAGTATTTT	CASSSLTVSLTDTQYF
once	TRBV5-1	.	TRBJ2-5	TGCGCCAGCAGCTTGACGCCCTCGAGGGGTGAGACCCAGTACTTC	CASSLTPSRGETQYF
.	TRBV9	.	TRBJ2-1	TGTGCCAGCAGCGTAGCTGAGGGACTGGGATTCTACAATGAGCAGTTCTTC	CASSVAEGLGFYNEQFF
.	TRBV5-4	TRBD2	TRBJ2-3	TGTGCCAGCAGCCTGAGCGGGGGGGTTAGCACAGATACGCAGTATTTT	CASSLSGGVSTDTQYF